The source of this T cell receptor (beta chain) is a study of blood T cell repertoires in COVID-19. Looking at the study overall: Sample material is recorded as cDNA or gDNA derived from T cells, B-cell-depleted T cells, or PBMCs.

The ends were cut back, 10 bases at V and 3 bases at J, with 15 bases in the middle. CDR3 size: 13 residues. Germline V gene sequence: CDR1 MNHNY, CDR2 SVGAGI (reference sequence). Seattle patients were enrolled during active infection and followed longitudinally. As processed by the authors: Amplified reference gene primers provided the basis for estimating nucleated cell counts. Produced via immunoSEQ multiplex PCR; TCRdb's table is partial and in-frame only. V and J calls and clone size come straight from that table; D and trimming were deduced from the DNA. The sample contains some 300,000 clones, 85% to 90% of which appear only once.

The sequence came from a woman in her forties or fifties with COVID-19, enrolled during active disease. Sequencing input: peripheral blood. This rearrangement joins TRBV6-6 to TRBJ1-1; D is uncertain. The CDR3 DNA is TGTGCCACCTGGGTAGGGAGGGACACTGAAGCTTTCTTT. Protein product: CATWVGRDTEAFF.